Presented here are 19 T cell receptor beta chains from one specimen sequenced in a study of regulatory dendritic cells for organ transplantation. Libraries were prepared by immunoSEQ multiplex PCR; TCRdb keeps only in-frame clonotypes and omits some of them. The repertoire has 25,000 to 35,000 clones, roughly 85% of them found once; the top ten carry 0.4% to 0.5%. The sequenced sample was naive CD8+ T cells from blood. As for subset: CD45RA+ naive T cells. Receptor source: a human donor in good health.

This chain uses TRBV27 with TRBJ2-3, with D possibly TRBD1 on 5 matching bases. The CDR3 consists of 15 residues. From germline, CDR1 is MNHEY and CDR2 SMNVEV (reference sequence). V was pared by 4 bases and J by 3 bases, with 14 bases between. CDR3 amino acids: CASSSWAGFTDTQYF. In nucleotides, the CDR3 is TGTGCCAGCAGTTCTTGGGCAGGGTTTACAGATACGCAGTATTTT.

This rearrangement joins TRBV9 to TRBJ1-4; tentatively, D is TRBD1 (5 bases). Trimming removed 4 bases from V and 8 bases from J, with 21 bases in between. CDR1 is SGDLS, CDR2 YYNGEE, per germline. This CDR3 region has 16 residues. This chain's CDR3 is CASSQSQGREAEKLFF. Written as DNA, the CDR3 is TGTGCCAGCAGCCAGAGCCAGGGCAGGGAGGCAGAAAAACTGTTTTTT.

The chain recombines TRBV9 with TRBJ1-3, with TRBD1 identical over 8 bases. Germline lookup yields CDR1 SGDLS and CDR2 YYNGEE. The CDR3 spans 17 residues. Trimming took 0 bases from V and 4 from J; bases not matched to a gene: 9. The CDR3 here is CASSVDLQGVGGNTIYF. CDR3 DNA: TGTGCCAGCAGCGTAGATCTACAGGGGGTCGGAGGAAACACCATATATTTT. Complete variable domain (other parts from reference TRBV9 and TRBJ1-3): DSGVTQTPKHLITATGQRVTLRCSPRSGDLSVYWYQQSLDQGLQFLIQYYNGEERAKGNILERFSAQQFPDLHSELNLSSLELGDSALYFCASSVDLQGVGGNTIYFGEGSWLTVV.

This chain uses TRBV11-1 with TRBJ1-4; D unresolved. V gave up 2 bases and J gave up 5 bases, with 9 bases separating them. Germline V gives CDR1 SGHAT, CDR2 FQDESV (reference sequence). This CDR3 has 14 residues. CDR3 region: CASSLNSENEKLFF. CDR3 DNA sequence: TGTGCCAGCAGCTTAAATTCAGAAAATGAAAAACTGTTTTTT.

The chain has TRBV7-9 and TRBJ1-1; perhaps TRBD1 as D (5 bases). Germline assignment: CDR1 SEHNR and CDR2 FQNEAQ (reference sequence). The CDR3 loop spans 13 amino acids. V was shortened by 5 bases and J by 6 bases, with 13 bases between the two germline ends. The CDR3 DNA is TGTGCCAGCAGCCCCGGGGGAGGTGCTGAAGCTTTCTTT. Translating it yields CASSPGGGAEAFF.

V gene TRBV28 combines with J gene TRBJ1-2; possible D gene TRBD1, 6 bases. V was shortened by 2 bases and J by 7 bases, with 11 bases between the two germline ends. This CDR3 has 13 amino acids. The germline V gene encodes CDR1 MDHEN and CDR2 SYDVKM. The DNA of the CDR3 is TGTGCCAGCAGTTTAAGGACAGCCGGTGGCTACACCTTC. Encoded protein: CASSLRTAGGYTF.

J is TRBJ2-7 and V is TRBV4-1; TRBD2 might be the D (6 bases). Deletions cut 1 base from V and 3 bases from J, with 22 bases between. Germline V CDR1 and CDR2: MGHRA, YSYEKL. There are 18 residues in the CDR3. CDR3 sequence reads: CASSQGVGGSREYYEQYF. The CDR3 nucleotides are TGCGCCAGCAGCCAAGGGGTCGGGGGATCAAGGGAATACTACGAGCAGTACTTC.

This clone was seen more than once but under ten times. The gene calls are TRBV2 and TRBJ2-7; no firm D call. Germline lookup yields CDR1 SNHLY and CDR2 FYNNEI. This CDR3 spans 11 amino acids. The V gene lost 3 bases and the J gene lost 6 bases, with 6 bases spanning the gap. CDR3 protein: CASSDSGEQYF. CDR3 bases: TGTGCCAGCAGTGACAGTGGCGAGCAGTACTTC.

This clone was detected only once. The genes are TRBV5-8 and TRBJ2-1, with D hard to call. The CDR3 contains 14 residues. The V end was cut by 10 bases, the J end by 0 bases, with 14 bases between. Germline V lookup: CDR1 SGHTS, CDR2 YDEGEE. Here the CDR3 DNA reads TGTGCCCCCCCCCTGGAGAGCTCCTACAATGAGCAGTTCTTC. Protein sequence: CAPPLESSYNEQFF.

In this sample, this clone turned up once. Other DNA sequences of this sample code for an identical CDR3. The chain joins TRBV6-5 to TRBJ2-1, with D unclear. Germline CDR1 is MNHEY and CDR2 is SVGAGI. Trimming pared 4 bases from V and 5 bases from J, leaving 3 bases between. The CDR3 runs to 11 residues. The chain's CDR3 is CASSSNNEQFF. DNA of the CDR3: TGTGCCAGCAGTTCTAACAATGAGCAGTTCTTC.

In its sample, this clone was seen once. The chain is built from TRBV2 and TRBJ1-1, with a weak D call TRBD1 (6 bases). Germline assignment: CDR1 SNHLY and CDR2 FYNNEI. The CDR3 sequence is 15 residues long. Trimming took off 3 bases at V and 2 bases at J, with 13 bases between the two ends. The CDR3 nucleotides are TGTGCCAGCAGTGATCTACAGGGATCTAACACTGAAGCTTTCTTT. Residues: CASSDLQGSNTEAFF.

The chain joins TRBV9 to TRBJ2-1, with D unresolved. CDR1 and CDR2 (germline): SGDLS, YYNGEE. V lost 0 bases, J lost 0 bases, and 10 bases lay in between. This CDR3 is built from 16 residues. CDR3 amino acids: CASSVGGGFSYNEQFF. CDR3 in DNA: TGTGCCAGCAGCGTAGGTGGCGGATTCTCCTACAATGAGCAGTTCTTC. The full variable domain, in which reference TRBV9 and TRBJ2-1 provide the parts outside the CDR3, is DSGVTQTPKHLITATGQRVTLRCSPRSGDLSVYWYQQSLDQGLQFLIQYYNGEERAKGNILERFSAQQFPDLHSELNLSSLELGDSALYFCASSVGGGFSYNEQFFGPGTRLTVL.

The V call is TRBV27, the J call TRBJ1-1; a possible D gene is TRBD1 (5 bases). The ends were cut back, 5 bases at V and 1 base at J, with 17 bases in the middle. The CDR3 loop spans 16 amino acids. Germline V gene data show CDR1 as MNHEY and CDR2 as SMNVEV (reference sequence). In DNA, the CDR3 is TGTGCCAGCAGTCGAGAGGTACAGGCTACGAACACTGAAGCTTTCTTT. Translation: CASSREVQATNTEAFF.

The CDR3 region is CAVGQGAEAFF. In DNA form, the CDR3 reads TGTGCCGTAGGACAGGGGGCTGAAGCTTTCTTT. The rearrangement links TRBV6-1 to TRBJ1-1, with TRBD1 matching over 10 bases. V was pared by 11 bases and J by 6 bases, with 3 bases of the junction left unmatched. The CDR3 sequence is 11 residues long. CDR1 is MNHNS and CDR2 is SASEGT in the germline V gene.

The rearrangement uses TRBV7-3 and TRBJ2-1; maybe TRBD2 (5 bases). CDR3 length: 14 amino acids. Trimming shortened V by 2 bases and J by 6 bases, and 11 bases separated the two germline ends. Germline lookup yields CDR1 SGHTA and CDR2 FQGTGA. CDR3 amino acids: CASSLGGSVNEQFF. CDR3 coding DNA: TGTGCCAGCAGCTTAGGAGGTTCGGTCAATGAGCAGTTCTTC.

With regard to this clone: At one end, the junction sequence differs from germline, possibly due to a read error. J is TRBJ1-4 and V is TRBV19; no clear D gene. The germline V gene has CDR1 LNHDA and CDR2 SQIVND (reference sequence). This CDR3 is 14 amino acids long. The DNA for the CDR3 is TGTGCCAGTAGGATAGGCGGATTTGGTGAAAAACTGTTTTTT. This translates into CASRIGGFGEKLFF. The whole variable domain, remainder taken from reference TRBV19 and TRBJ1-4, is DGGITQSPKYLFRKEGQNVTLSCEQNLNHDAMYWYRQDPGQGLRLIYYSQIVNDFQKGDIAEGYSVSREKKESFPLTVTSAQKNPTAFYLCASRIGGFGEKLFFGSGTQLSVL.

This clone was picked up a small number of times. V usage is TRBV6-5 and J usage is TRBJ2-1, with D unclear. The V gene lost 0 bases and the J gene lost 9 bases, with 9 bases spanning the gap. The germline gives CDR1 MNHEY, CDR2 SVGAGI. CDR3 length: 13 residues. The CDR3 DNA sequence: TGTGCCAGCAGTTACTCACTTGGCGGTGAGCAGTTCTTC. Translated, it gives CASSYSLGGEQFF.

The chain recombines TRBV5-5 with TRBJ2-4; 9 nucleotides align to TRBD1. The CDR3 runs 14 residues. Trimming cost V 4 bases and J 6 bases; bases outside gene matches: 5. The germline gives CDR1 SGHKS, CDR2 YYEKEE (reference sequence). CDR3 region: CASSVGTGRNIQYF. CDR3 DNA: TGTGCCAGCAGCGTAGGGACAGGGCGAAACATTCAGTACTTC.

This chain links TRBV4-3 with TRBJ1-1; TRBD1 might be the D (6 bases). Trimming removed 0 bases from V and 4 bases from J, with 12 bases in between. The CDR3 totals 15 residues. The germline gives CDR1 LGHNA, CDR2 YSLEER. In nucleotides, the CDR3 is TGCGCCAGCAGCCAAGACCAACAGGGCACCACTGAAGCTTTCTTT. This encodes CASSQDQQGTTEAFF.